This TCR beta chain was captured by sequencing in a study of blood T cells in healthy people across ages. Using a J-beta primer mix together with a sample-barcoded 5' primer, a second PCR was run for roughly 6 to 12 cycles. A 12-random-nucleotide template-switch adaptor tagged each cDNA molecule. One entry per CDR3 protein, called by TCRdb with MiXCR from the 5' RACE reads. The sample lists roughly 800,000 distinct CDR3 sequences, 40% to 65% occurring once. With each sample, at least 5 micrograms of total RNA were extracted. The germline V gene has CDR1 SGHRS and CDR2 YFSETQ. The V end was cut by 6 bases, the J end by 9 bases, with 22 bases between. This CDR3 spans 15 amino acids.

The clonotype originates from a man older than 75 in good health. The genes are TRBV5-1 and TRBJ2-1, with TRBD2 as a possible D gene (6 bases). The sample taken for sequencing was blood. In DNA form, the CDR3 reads TGCGCCAGCACGAGACCTAGCGCTCTTGGGGGTGAGCAGTTCTTC. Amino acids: CASTRPSALGGEQFF.